These 21 T cell receptor beta chains were sequenced from one sample in a study of human T cells and chemical hapten exposure. TCRdb re-analysed the RACE reads in MiXCR, keeping a single row per CDR3 protein. Of under 120,000 distinct CDR3 sequences in the sample, approximately 11% were seen once. Time point here: patch test 1, 2 weeks after DPC sensitization. This sample's treatment: therapeutic diphenylcyclopropenone sensitization with weekly scalp DPC. Sequencing was performed on whole blood, taken in connection with sensitization to the hapten diphenylcyclopropenone (DPC). Receptors were obtained from a middle-aged woman with alopecia areata. Some clones in this sample may be carry-over from other donors' samples.

The table lists this clonotype with a few counts. This sequence joins TRBV27 and TRBJ2-3; no clear D gene. Germline loops: CDR1 MNHEY, CDR2 SMNVEV (reference sequence). The CDR3 covers 13 residues. V lost 7 bases, J lost 9 bases, and 17 bases lay in between. CDR3: CASTRLDEFTQYF. CDR3 coding DNA: TGTGCCAGCACCCGACTCGACGAATTCACGCAGTATTTT.

This clonotype showed up many times. J is TRBJ2-1 and V is TRBV5-1, with 8 bases fitting TRBD2. After removal of 1 base from V and 7 bases from J, the junction contained 7 bases not matched to a gene. The CDR3 length is 15 residues. Per the germline V gene, CDR1 is SGHRS and CDR2 is YFSETQ. Written as DNA, the CDR3 is TGCGCCAGCAGCTTGCGGGCGGGAGGTCGGAATGAGCAGTTCTTC. Translating it yields CASSLRAGGRNEQFF.

This clonotype was seen at least ten times. This rearrangement joins TRBV6-6 to TRBJ1-2; 9 nucleotides match TRBD1. The germline V gene has CDR1 MNHNY and CDR2 SVGAGI (reference sequence). Trimming cost V 0 bases and J 6 bases; bases outside gene matches: 14. The CDR3 has 18 residues. In DNA form, the CDR3 reads TGTGCCAGCAGTTACTCGGGGACAGGGAGGAGAGTAGTGGATGGCTACACCTTC. The encoded protein is CASSYSGTGRRVVDGYTF.

The rearrangement joins TRBV9 to TRBJ1-2; 7 bases are shared with TRBD1. CDR3 size: 15 residues. V trimming: 3 bases; J trimming: 3 bases; junction bases outside the gene matches: 8. Per germline, CDR1 SGDLS and CDR2 YYNGEE. The CDR3 DNA is TGTGCCAGCAGCGGACGACAGGGCATTGACTATGGCTACACCTTC. It encodes CASSGRQGIDYGYTF. The variable domain in full, with the rest retrieved from reference TRBV9 and TRBJ1-2, is DSGVTQTPKHLITATGQRVTLRCSPRSGDLSVYWYQQSLDQGLQFLIQYYNGEERAKGNILERFSAQQFPDLHSELNLSSLELGDSALYFCASSGRQGIDYGYTFGSGTRLTVV.

This clonotype was recorded a few times. The V and J genes are TRBV6-2 or TRBV6-3 and TRBJ2-1; 10 positions agree with TRBD2. V lost 4 bases, J lost 8 bases, and 5 bases stayed unmatched. The germline V gene has CDR1 MNHEY and CDR2 SVGEGT. CDR3 size: 14 residues. The DNA for the CDR3 is TGTGCCAGCAGTTGGGGACTAGCGTCTTATGAGCAGTTCTTC. Its translation: CASSWGLASYEQFF.

Many counts were recorded for this clonotype. The rearrangement links TRBV28 to TRBJ2-7, with 9 bases lining up with TRBD2. The CDR3 totals 13 residues. The V gene end was trimmed by 8 bases and the J gene end by 1 base; junction bases not matched to a gene: 3. CDR1 and CDR2 from the germline V gene are MDHEN and SYDVKM. The DNA for the CDR3 is TGTGCCAGCGTGACTAGCGGTTCCTACGAGCAGTACTTC. It specifies CASVTSGSYEQYF.

There are many counts of this clonotype. The CDR3 reads CASSQGLGQGTYNEQFF. The CDR3 DNA sequence: TGCGCCAGCAGCCAAGGGCTCGGACAGGGCACCTACAATGAGCAGTTCTTC. The J gene is TRBJ2-1, the V gene TRBV4-3, with 8 bases matching TRBD1. Germline V gene lookup returns CDR1 LGHNA and CDR2 YSLEER. The CDR3 consists of 17 residues. J was trimmed by 2 bases and V by 1 base; bases with no gene match: 7.

This clonotype showed up just a few times. This chain connects TRBV7-2 to TRBJ2-3; possibly TRBD1 or TRBD2 for D (5 bases each). The CDR3 loop spans 15 amino acids. Germline assignment: CDR1 SGHTA and CDR2 FQGNSA. V lost 0 bases, J lost 3 bases, and 10 bases lay in between. The CDR3 bases are TGTGCCAGCAGCTTAGCTATGGGGACGACAGATACGCAGTATTTT. Encoded protein: CASSLAMGTTDTQYF.

V and J are TRBV3-1 and TRBJ2-2, with 10 positions matching TRBD2. The CDR3 is 19 amino acids. V lost 0 bases to trimming and J lost 0 bases; unmatched junction nucleotides: 7. Germline CDR1 LGHDT, CDR2 YNNKEL (reference sequence). Here the CDR3 reads CASSQERGLATANTGELFF. CDR3 bases: TGTGCCAGCAGCCAAGAGAGGGGACTAGCGACGGCGAACACCGGGGAGCTGTTTTTT.

Many counts were recorded for this clonotype. The rearrangement uses TRBV20-1 and TRBJ1-5, with TRBD1 as a possible D gene (5 bases). Germline loops: CDR1 DFQATT, CDR2 SNEGSKA (reference sequence). The CDR3 spans 14 residues. V dropped 1 base and J dropped 6 bases, with 13 bases sitting between them. CDR3 nucleotide sequence: TGCAGTGCTAGAGGGGGACGGGAGGTTCAGCCCCAGCATTTT. It translates to CSARGGREVQPQHF.

The table lists this clonotype with many counts. The CDR3 region has the DNA TGTGCCAGCAGCTTGGGGACAGGCTACACCTTC. Translating it yields CASSLGTGYTF. The V and J genes are TRBV11-2 and TRBJ1-2, with a possible D match to TRBD1 (6 bases). Looked up from germline, CDR1 is SGHAT and CDR2 is FQNNGV. The CDR3 runs to 11 residues. V lost 3 bases, J lost 8 bases, and 7 bases lay in between.

This clonotype has at least ten counts. The genes are TRBV7-9 and TRBJ2-5; D not resolved. Per the germline V gene, CDR1 is SEHNR and CDR2 is FQNEAQ (reference sequence). Trimming removed 0 bases at V and 2 bases at J, with 1 base between. The CDR3 totals 12 residues. The CDR3 protein is CASSLAQETQYF. The CDR3 bases are TGTGCCAGCAGCTTAGCACAAGAGACCCAGTACTTC.

The count of this clonotype is one. The CDR3 loop reads CSVGTRGGGGELFF. The CDR3 DNA reads as TGCAGCGTTGGCACGCGGGGGGGTGGCGGGGAGCTGTTTTTT. The chain is built from TRBV29-1 and TRBJ2-2, with 9 nucleotides matching TRBD2. The CDR3 length is 14 residues. CDR1 and CDR2 (germline): SQVTM, ANQGSEA. After removal of 4 bases from V and 7 bases from J, the junction contained 7 bases not matched to a gene.

This clonotype was found a few times. This chain links TRBV10-3 with TRBJ2-7; D not certain. The V end lost 10 bases, the J end lost 7 bases, and 17 bases lay between the germline ends. Germline values: CDR1 ENHRY, CDR2 SYGVKD. The CDR3 spans 12 residues. CDR3: CATTPGSREQYF. For the CDR3, the DNA is TGTGCCACCACGCCGGGTTCGCGGGAGCAGTACTTC.

The V call is TRBV29-1, the J call TRBJ2-2; 9 nucleotides align to TRBD2. The CDR3 contains 15 residues. CDR1 is SQVTM, CDR2 ANQGSEA, per germline. Trimming at V came to 6 bases and at J to 6 bases, leaving 11 bases not matched to a gene. CDR3 in DNA: TGCAGCGTGTCACCCGGGACTAGCCTCTCCGGGGAGCTGTTTTTT. Residues: CSVSPGTSLSGELFF.

This clonotype was seen a few times. This chain links TRBV5-4 with TRBJ2-7; 9 bases fit TRBD2. This CDR3 spans 15 amino acids. Germline CDR1 reads SGHNT; CDR2 reads YYREEE (reference sequence). V dropped 4 bases and J dropped 7; count of bases not matched to a gene: 12. CDR3 region: CASSPEAGGRREQYF. The CDR3 coding sequence is TGTGCCAGCAGCCCGGAGGCGGGGGGGCGTAGGGAGCAGTACTTC.

This clonotype was counted between two and nine times. The gene calls are TRBV6-2 or TRBV6-3 and TRBJ1-1, with D unresolved. Per the germline V gene, CDR1 is MNHEY and CDR2 is SVGEGT. The CDR3 has 14 amino acids. The V end was cut by 0 bases, the J end by 4 bases, with 9 bases between. The CDR3 sequence: CASSYSTGSTEAFF. The CDR3 DNA reads TGTGCCAGCAGTTACTCGACCGGCAGCACTGAAGCTTTCTTT.

Only a few counts were recorded for this clonotype. J is TRBJ2-3 and V is TRBV12-3 or TRBV12-4, with 8 positions matching TRBD2. The CDR3 extends over 15 amino acids. With 6 bases clipped from V and 0 bases from J, the junction kept 5 bases outside the gene matches. DNA for the CDR3: TGTGCCAGCAGGATTAGCGGGGTTAGCACAGATACGCAGTATTTT. Its translation is CASRISGVSTDTQYF.

There are many counts of this clonotype. The J gene is TRBJ1-4, the V gene TRBV3-1; TRBD1 might be the D (5 bases). CDR3 length equals 13 residues. CDR1 and CDR2 (germline): LGHDT, YNNKEL (reference sequence). The ends were cut back, 4 bases at V and 13 bases at J, with 16 bases in the middle. The CDR3 loop reads CASSPTGGHRLFF. The CDR3 bases are TGTGCCAGCAGCCCCACCGGGGGTCATAGACTGTTTTTT.

Only a few counts were recorded for this clonotype. This chain links TRBV10-3 with TRBJ2-2; maybe TRBD2 (6 bases). CDR3 length equals 15 residues. Per the germline V gene, CDR1 is ENHRY and CDR2 is SYGVKD. V was shortened by 3 bases and J by 6 bases, with 14 bases between the two germline ends. The DNA for the CDR3 is TGTGCCATCAGTGATGGGGGAGTAGCGGCCGGGGAGCTGTTTTTT. Translation gives CAISDGGVAAGELFF.

In this sample, this clonotype turned up a few times. The V gene is TRBV7-2, the J gene TRBJ2-7; the match to TRBD2 covers 7 bases. This CDR3 is 13 amino acids long. Germline V lookup: CDR1 SGHTA, CDR2 FQGNSA. The junction had 6 bases not matched to a gene; V was cut back by 6 bases and J by 4 bases. The CDR3 bases are TGTGCCAGCAGGCCGGACGGGGGGTACGAGCAGTACTTC. Translated: CASRPDGGYEQYF. Full variable domain (remainder filled in from reference TRBV7-2 and TRBJ2-7): GAGVSQSPSNKVTEKGKDVELRCDPISGHTALYWYRQSLGQGLEFLIYFQGNSAPDKSGLPSDRFSAERTGGSVSTLTIQRTQQEDSAVYLCASRPDGGYEQYFGPGTRLTVT.